The 25 T cell receptor beta chains reported below all come from one sample, sequenced in a study of shared clonotypes between healthy human individuals. Clones were read by immunoSEQ multiplex PCR, and TCRdb kept only the in-frame ones, dropping some. The sample includes about 2.4 million clones, 93% of them seen just once. Sequenced input: naive CD4+ T cells from PBMCs. Subset reported: CD45RA+ positively selected. Receptor source: a man younger than 35 in good health. Some clones in this sample may be carry-over from other donors' samples.

This chain joins TRBV7-8 and TRBJ2-7; no definite D call. This CDR3 contains 14 residues. Germline V gene sequence: CDR1 SGHVS, CDR2 FQNEAQ. Trimming shortened V by 4 bases and J by 0 bases, and 10 bases separated the two germline ends. CDR3 DNA sequence: TGTGCCAGCAGCTCGTTAGCCGCCTCCTACGAGCAGTACTTC. Its translation is CASSSLAASYEQYF.

This clone was detected once. DNA of the CDR3: TGCAGCGTTGAGGGCGGGAGAGAGTACAATGAGCAGTTCTTC. It is translated as CSVEGGREYNEQFF. V is TRBV29-1 and J is TRBJ2-1; 7 bases align to TRBD2. The J segment lost 4 bases and the V segment lost 3 bases, leaving 6 bases of the junction unmatched. The CDR3 runs 14 residues. Looked up from germline, CDR1 is SQVTM and CDR2 is ANQGSEA.

The rearrangement joins TRBV7-2 to TRBJ2-3; D is ambiguous. The V and J ends lost 2 bases and 3 bases respectively, with 6 bases between them. The CDR3 extends over 13 amino acids. Looked up from germline, CDR1 is SGHTA and CDR2 is FQGNSA. Here the CDR3 reads CASSLPLTDTQYF. The CDR3 nucleotides read TGTGCCAGCAGCTTACCGTTGACAGATACGCAGTATTTT.

The chain uses TRBV28 and TRBJ2-5; 8 bases map to TRBD2. This CDR3 has 15 amino acids. The trim removed 3 bases at V and 5 bases at J, leaving 8 bases unmatched. Germline V gives CDR1 MDHEN, CDR2 SYDVKM. As DNA, the CDR3 is TGTGCCAGCAGTTTTGGAGCCGGGAGGGTCGAGACCCAGTACTTC. Its translation: CASSFGAGRVETQYF.

V gene TRBV7-6 combines with J gene TRBJ2-6; TRBD2 might be the D (5 bases). In germline, CDR1 is SGHVS, CDR2 FNYEAQ. CDR3 length equals 16 residues. V was trimmed by 1 base and J by 0 bases, leaving 7 bases between them. The chain's CDR3 is CASSLGAGSGANVLTF. The CDR3, as DNA: TGTGCCAGCAGCTTAGGGGCGGGCTCTGGGGCCAACGTCCTGACTTTC.

This rearrangement joins TRBV5-4 to TRBJ2-7; 8 bases agree with TRBD1. The CDR3 runs 17 residues. CDR1 is SGHNT and CDR2 is YYREEE in the germline V gene (reference sequence). With V trimmed by 7 bases and J by 1 base, 16 bases remained unmatched. The CDR3 region has the DNA TGTGCCAGCCACCGGCATATGGGGACAGGACAATCCTACGAGCAGTACTTC. Protein: CASHRHMGTGQSYEQYF.

The rearrangement links TRBV6-5 to TRBJ2-7; 11 bases are shared with TRBD2. Trimming at V came to 0 bases and at J to 7 bases, leaving 8 bases not matched to a gene. Germline V gives CDR1 MNHEY, CDR2 SVGAGI. CDR3 length: 16 amino acids. The CDR3 sequence is CASSYSKLAGVGEQYF. Here the CDR3 DNA reads TGTGCCAGCAGTTACTCGAAACTAGCGGGAGTTGGGGAGCAGTACTTC.

This rearrangement joins TRBV7-6 to TRBJ1-4; unclear D gene. This CDR3 contains 15 residues. V was cut by 1 base and J by 4 bases, with 10 bases left in between. Germline-derived CDR1 and CDR2 are SGHVS and FNYEAQ. The CDR3 spells CASSLGPGNNEKLFF. For the CDR3, the DNA is TGTGCCAGCAGCTTAGGGCCGGGTAATAATGAAAAACTGTTTTTT.

Only one count was recorded for this clone. V is TRBV29-1 and J is TRBJ1-2, with D perhaps matching TRBD1 (6 bases). Germline CDR1 reads SQVTM; CDR2 reads ANQGSEA. Trimming left V 8 bases short and J 5 bases short, with 18 bases between. The CDR3 sequence is 13 residues long. The CDR3 region has the DNA TGCAGCACCGAGGGGGGACAAGATTATGGCTACACCTTC. It yields the protein CSTEGGQDYGYTF. Supplemented by reference TRBV29-1 and TRBJ1-2, the full variable domain reads SAVISQKPSRDICQRGTSLTIQCQVDSQVTMMFWYRQQPGQSLTLIATANQGSEATYESGFVIDKFPISRPNLTFSTLTVSNMSPEDSSIYLCSTEGGQDYGYTFGSGTRLTVV.

This clone was seen only once. V usage is TRBV6-1 and J usage is TRBJ2-7; D uncertain. This CDR3 spans 13 amino acids. Germline loops: CDR1 MNHNS, CDR2 SASEGT. Trimming cost V 7 bases and J 5 bases, with 15 bases left between them. This CDR3 reads CASILGNIDEQYF. CDR3 nucleotides: TGTGCCAGCATTCTCGGAAACATCGACGAGCAGTACTTC.

The chain carries TRBV29-1 and TRBJ2-7; TRBD2 matches at 11 bases. J gave up 6 bases and V 6 bases, and 13 bases lay outside the gene matches. CDR3 size: 15 residues. Looked up from germline, CDR1 is SQVTM and CDR2 is ANQGSEA. CDR3 coding DNA: TGCAGCGTAAGTAAGAGAGTAGCGGGAGGGCGCGAGCAGTACTTC. This codes for CSVSKRVAGGREQYF.

On this clone: The sample has other DNA sequences that encode this CDR3 too. This chain links TRBV10-3 with TRBJ2-1; 15 bases map to TRBD2. CDR1 is ENHRY and CDR2 is SYGVKD in the germline V gene. The J segment lost 4 bases and the V segment lost 6 bases, leaving 1 base of the junction unmatched. The CDR3 is made up of 15 amino acids. The CDR3 coding sequence is TGTGCCATCAGAGGGACTAGCGGGAGGTACAATGAGCAGTTCTTC. Its protein is CAIRGTSGRYNEQFF.

The chain recombines TRBV4-1 with TRBJ1-2, with 7 bases fitting TRBD1. Trimming removed 0 bases from V and 8 bases from J; junction bases left unmatched: 15. The CDR3 has 17 residues. Per the germline V gene, CDR1 is MGHRA and CDR2 is YSYEKL. CDR3 in amino acids: CASSQERTGPHPKGYTF. CDR3 nucleotides: TGCGCCAGCAGCCAAGAAAGGACAGGCCCGCACCCAAAGGGCTACACCTTC.

V gene TRBV6-5 combines with J gene TRBJ1-2; possibly TRBD1 for D (5 bases). Looked up from germline, CDR1 is MNHEY and CDR2 is SVGAGI. V lost 5 bases and J lost 3, with 13 bases in between. The CDR3 has 14 residues. The CDR3 DNA sequence: TGTGCCAGCAGTGATGATGGCAGGGACTATGGCTACACCTTC. The encoded protein is CASSDDGRDYGYTF.

Only one count was recorded for this clone. Other DNA sequences in this sample translate to the same CDR3. V usage is TRBV30 and J usage is TRBJ1-5; perhaps TRBD1 as D (5 bases). Trimming left V 3 bases short and J 0 bases short, with 9 bases between. The CDR3 consists of 14 residues. Looked up from germline, CDR1 is GTSNPN and CDR2 is SVGIG (reference sequence). The CDR3 region is CAWRGPNSNQPQHF. The CDR3 region has the DNA TGTGCCTGGAGGGGGCCTAATAGCAATCAGCCCCAGCATTTT.

The chain employs TRBV2 and TRBJ2-3; 8 bases agree with TRBD2. V was clipped by 8 bases and J by 5 bases; unmatched bases: 12. The CDR3 sequence is 15 residues long. Germline lookup yields CDR1 SNHLY and CDR2 FYNNEI. CDR3 coding DNA: TGTGCCAGCGGATTAGCGGGATGGGGAGGAGATACGCAGTATTTT. Protein: CASGLAGWGGDTQYF.

As to this clone: Additional DNA sequences in this sample encode the identical CDR3. The V and J genes are TRBV5-1 and TRBJ2-2; D gene uncertain. CDR3 length: 13 amino acids. V lost 0 bases, J lost 8 bases, and 8 bases lay in between. Germline assignment: CDR1 SGHRS and CDR2 YFSETQ. In DNA form, the CDR3 reads TGCGCCAGCAGCTTGGGCTCGACAGGGGAGCTGTTTTTT. This gives the protein CASSLGSTGELFF.

This chain links TRBV5-5 with TRBJ1-5; tentatively, D is TRBD1 (5 bases). With 4 bases removed from V and 7 bases from J, the gap between germline ends came to 15 bases. Germline assignment: CDR1 SGHKS and CDR2 YYEKEE (reference sequence). The CDR3 is 14 amino acids. In DNA form, the CDR3 reads TGTGCCAGCAGCACTGCCCTCGGGGGGCAGCCCCAGCATTTT. Translating it yields CASSTALGGQPQHF. The variable domain in full, completed from reference TRBV5-5 and TRBJ1-5, reads DAGVTQSPTHLIKTRGQQVTLRCSPISGHKSVSWYQQVLGQGPQFIFQYYEKEERGRGNFPDRFSARQFPNYSSELNVNALLLGDSALYLCASSTALGGQPQHFGDGTRLSIL.

The rearrangement uses TRBV27 and TRBJ2-7; 8 nucleotides line up with TRBD1. The CDR3 length is 14 residues. Per germline, CDR1 MNHEY and CDR2 SMNVEV (reference sequence). The junction had 10 bases not matched to a gene; V was cut back by 3 bases and J by 9 bases. CDR3 loop: CASSLVGSGGGQYF. The CDR3, as DNA: TGTGCCAGCAGTTTGGTCGGCTCAGGGGGCGGGCAGTACTTC.

V gene TRBV11-3 combines with J gene TRBJ1-3; 7 bases line up with TRBD1. Per germline, CDR1 SGHNT and CDR2 YENEEA. The CDR3 is 14 amino acids. V trimming: 2 bases; J trimming: 2 bases; junction bases outside the gene matches: 0. Here the CDR3 DNA reads TGTGCCAGCAGCTTACAGGGGGCTGGAAACACCATATATTTT. Translated: CASSLQGAGNTIYF.

The V gene is TRBV7-2, the J gene TRBJ1-4; the match to TRBD1 covers 7 bases. The ends lost 4 bases at V and 5 bases at J; junction bases unmatched: 7. There are 15 residues in the CDR3. The V gene's germline CDR1 is SGHTA and CDR2 FQGNSA. This chain's CDR3 is CASSSPATGNEKLFF. In nucleotides, the CDR3 is TGTGCCAGCAGCTCCCCTGCGACAGGGAATGAAAAACTGTTTTTT.

On this clone: Other DNA sequences in this sample translate to the same CDR3. J is TRBJ2-6 and V is TRBV18, with TRBD1 as a possible D gene (6 bases). Germline V lookup: CDR1 KGHSH, CDR2 LQKENI. Trimming cost V 3 bases and J 0 bases, with 6 bases left between them. The CDR3 totals 15 residues. CDR3 in DNA: TGTGCCAGCTCACCCAGGGGCTCTGGGGCCAACGTCCTGACTTTC. It is translated as CASSPRGSGANVLTF.

The chain couples TRBV6-4 to TRBJ2-7, with TRBD2 matching 10 bases. This CDR3 is built from 14 residues. The V segment lost 8 bases and the J segment 0 bases; nucleotides outside the gene matches: 4. CDR1 is MRHNA, CDR2 SNTAGT, per germline. CDR3 in DNA: TGTGCCAGCCCTAGCGGGAGACGCTCCTACGAGCAGTACTTC. This sequence encodes CASPSGRRSYEQYF.

The rearrangement links TRBV4-2 to TRBJ1-4, with D maybe TRBD1 (5 bases). Trimming stripped 0 bases from V and 7 bases from J, with 15 bases between. The germline V gene encodes CDR1 LGHNA and CDR2 YNFKEQ. The CDR3 length is 16 residues. The DNA of the CDR3 is TGTGCCAGCAGCCAAGATCCAGAGGGGAGTCGTGAAAAACTGTTTTTT. This sequence encodes CASSQDPEGSREKLFF.

This clone was detected once. The chain is built from TRBV30 and TRBJ1-5; 7 bases map to TRBD1. The trim removed 5 bases at V and 6 bases at J, leaving 7 bases unmatched. CDR1 and CDR2 (germline): GTSNPN, SVGIG (reference sequence). There are 13 residues in the CDR3. The CDR3: CAWQGGSGQPQHF. The CDR3 nucleotides are TGTGCCTGGCAGGGGGGATCGGGTCAGCCCCAGCATTTT.